The 26 T cell receptor beta chains presented below share a single source sample, sequenced in a study of Graves' ophthalmopathy and Graves' hyperthyroidism. The study amplified TCR beta CDR3 regions using RNA transcripts. The authors performed first-round RT-PCR with HTBI primers and then a second-round multiplex PCR. Each CDR3 protein gets one entry after TCRdb re-called the multiplex PCR reads with MiXCR. The table lists roughly 400,000 distinct CDR3 sequences, about a sixth of them singletons. What was sequenced was peripheral blood. The receptors stem from an adult woman with stable Graves' hyperthyroidism.

This clonotype was picked up many times. The chain links TRBV6-1 to TRBJ1-2; TRBD1 aligns across 7 bases. Germline V gives CDR1 MNHNS, CDR2 SASEGT. Germline trimming cut 2 bases from V and 3 bases from J; bases unmatched to any gene: 9. The CDR3 is 16 amino acids. The CDR3 protein is CASSETAQGGYYGYTF. Here the CDR3 DNA reads TGTGCCAGCAGTGAAACGGCCCAGGGGGGTTACTATGGCTACACCTTC.

This clonotype has at least ten counts. The rearrangement links TRBV28 to TRBJ1-1, with 8 bases fitting TRBD1. Trimming removed 1 base from V and 3 bases from J; junction bases left unmatched: 7. The CDR3 is 16 residues long. The germline V gene has CDR1 MDHEN and CDR2 SYDVKM. CDR3 DNA: TGTGCCAGCAGTTTATCGACAGGGGCCGCGTACACTGAAGCTTTCTTT. Amino acid sequence: CASSLSTGAAYTEAFF.

This clonotype was recorded at least ten times. This chain links TRBV29-1 with TRBJ2-5, with a weak D call TRBD2 (6 bases). Trimming left V 6 bases short and J 2 bases short, with 10 bases between. The CDR3 length is 12 residues. The germline gives CDR1 SQVTM, CDR2 ANQGSEA. The CDR3 DNA follows: TGCAGCGTCGGGACTTCGCAAGAGACCCAGTACTTC. This translates into CSVGTSQETQYF.

This clonotype was counted many times. The chain recombines TRBV12-3 or TRBV12-4 with TRBJ1-3; D is undetermined. Trimming stripped 6 bases from V and 2 bases from J, with 14 bases between. CDR3 length: 15 residues. The CDR3 sequence is CASRDSGGAGNTIYF. CDR3 coding DNA: TGTGCCAGCAGGGACTCGGGTGGGGCTGGAAACACCATATATTTT.

This clonotype was observed many times. The rearrangement joins TRBV20-1 to TRBJ2-7; D uncertain. Trimming took 6 bases from V and 0 from J, leaving 12 bases between them. The CDR3 sequence is 13 residues long. Germline values: CDR1 DFQATT, CDR2 SNEGSKA (reference sequence). The CDR3 nucleotides are TGCAGTGCCCCCCGGCAGAACTCCTACGAGCAGTACTTC. It translates to CSAPRQNSYEQYF.

Ten or more counts support this clonotype. The chain employs TRBV24-1 and TRBJ2-5; the D is unclear. Trimming removed 1 base from V and 3 bases from J, with 5 bases in between. Germline V gene data show CDR1 as KGHDR and CDR2 as SFDVKD. The CDR3 loop spans 13 amino acids. CDR3 coding DNA: TGTGCCACCAGTGATTTACGGAAAGAGACCCAGTACTTC. Translated, it gives CATSDLRKETQYF.

This clonotype was seen repeatedly, ten times or more. The chain has TRBV28 and TRBJ2-2; D perhaps matches TRBD1 (6 bases). There are 16 residues in the CDR3. Germline V gene data show CDR1 as MDHEN and CDR2 as SYDVKM. V lost 5 bases to trimming and J lost 4 bases, with 17 bases between them. CDR3 sequence reads: CASSPLRTVFTGELFF. The CDR3 DNA follows: TGTGCCAGCAGTCCGCTAAGGACAGTTTTCACCGGGGAGCTGTTTTTT. Filled out from reference TRBV28 and TRBJ2-2, the complete variable domain reads DVKVTQSSRYLVKRTGEKVFLECVQDMDHENMFWYRQDPGLGLRLIYFSYDVKMKEKGDIPEGYSVSREKKERFSLILESASTNQTSMYLCASSPLRTVFTGELFFGEGSRLTVL.

The V gene is TRBV28, the J gene TRBJ1-1, with D unclear. CDR1 MDHEN and CDR2 SYDVKM come from the germline V gene. Trimming pared 1 base from V and 11 bases from J, leaving 11 bases between. The CDR3 runs 12 residues. Written as DNA, the CDR3 is TGTGCCAGCAGTTTATTCGAGGCACGCGCTTTCTTT. Protein product: CASSLFEARAFF.

The chain has TRBV30 and TRBJ1-6; perhaps TRBD1 as D (5 bases). The CDR3 extends over 13 amino acids. Germline CDR1 GTSNPN, CDR2 SVGIG (reference sequence). Trimming left V 2 bases short and J 8 bases short, with 10 bases between. The CDR3 bases are TGTGCCTGGAGTTTTGAAGGGGATTCACCCCTCCACTTT. Amino acid sequence: CAWSFEGDSPLHF.

This clonotype showed up many times. The rearrangement joins TRBV6-2 or TRBV6-3 to TRBJ1-2; tentative D call: TRBD1 (5 bases). Germline CDR1 reads MNHEY; CDR2 reads SVGEGT. The ends were cut back, 5 bases at V and 4 bases at J, with 20 bases in the middle. This CDR3 contains 16 residues. CDR3 in amino acids: CASSPRGRKLLYGYTF. The CDR3 nucleotides read TGTGCCAGCAGTCCTAGGGGCAGGAAATTGCTCTATGGCTACACCTTC.

A few counts support this clonotype. The chain employs TRBV4-1 and TRBJ1-6; 8 bases match TRBD1. The CDR3 has 17 amino acids. From germline, CDR1 is MGHRA and CDR2 YSYEKL. The trim removed 4 bases at V and 4 bases at J, leaving 9 bases unmatched. CDR3 residues: CASSPSAGTGYNSPLHF. In nucleotides, the CDR3 is TGCGCCAGCAGCCCCTCGGCCGGGACAGGTTATAATTCACCCCTCCACTTT.

This clonotype was observed many times. In DNA, the CDR3 is TGTGCCAGCAGTTTATACTCAGGGGGCGCGAGTGGCTACACCTTC. Translated: CASSLYSGGASGYTF. The rearrangement joins TRBV27 to TRBJ1-2; TRBD1 agrees at 8 bases. The V gene's germline CDR1 is MNHEY and CDR2 SMNVEV (reference sequence). V shed 1 base, J shed 7 bases, and the junction held 8 bases outside the gene matches. This CDR3 contains 15 residues.

In its sample, this clonotype was seen a few times. V gene TRBV20-1 combines with J gene TRBJ1-1, with a weak D call TRBD1 (5 bases). V dropped 0 bases and J dropped 3 bases, with 14 bases sitting between them. There are 15 residues in the CDR3. The germline CDR1 and CDR2 sequences are DFQATT and SNEGSKA (reference sequence). CDR3 amino acids: CSAREPARGDTEAFF. CDR3 nucleotide sequence: TGCAGTGCTAGAGAGCCAGCTAGAGGGGACACTGAAGCTTTCTTT.

This clonotype showed up many times. The J gene is TRBJ2-5, the V gene TRBV7-2, with TRBD2 matching 7 bases. Trimming removed 2 bases from V and 5 bases from J; junction bases left unmatched: 5. The V gene's germline CDR1 is SGHTA and CDR2 FQGNSA. The CDR3 is made up of 14 amino acids. The chain's CDR3 is CASSLTRTRETQYF. The CDR3 DNA reads as TGTGCCAGCAGCTTAACCCGGACTAGGGAGACCCAGTACTTC.

This clonotype was counted ten times or more. This chain uses TRBV27 with TRBJ2-7; maybe TRBD1 (6 bases). The V end lost 6 bases, the J end lost 4 bases, and 13 bases lay between the germline ends. The CDR3 length is 13 residues. Per the germline V gene, CDR1 is MNHEY and CDR2 is SMNVEV (reference sequence). This CDR3 reads CASRRPQGYEQYF. The CDR3, as DNA: TGTGCCAGCAGACGACCACAGGGATACGAGCAGTACTTC.

The gene calls are TRBV7-2 and TRBJ1-2, with TRBD1 identical over 11 bases. Germline CDR1 reads SGHTA; CDR2 reads FQGNSA. With V trimmed by 4 bases and J by 7 bases, 5 bases remained unmatched. This CDR3 contains 14 residues. CDR3 protein: CASSSGTGGSGYTF. As DNA, the CDR3 is TGTGCCAGCAGCTCAGGGACAGGGGGATCTGGCTACACCTTC.

About this clonotype: Being one base from a much bigger clone, this may be a read error. The chain joins TRBV12-3 or TRBV12-4 to TRBJ2-7; possibly TRBD2 for D (6 bases). The CDR3 is made up of 15 amino acids. The DNA of the CDR3 is TGTGCCATCAGTTTCGGACCCCGGGAGCGGTACGAGCAGTACTTC. It encodes CAISFGPRERYEQYF.

The V call is TRBV7-2, the J call TRBJ2-7; 7 nucleotides align to TRBD1. The CDR3 is made up of 17 amino acids. Germline trimming cut 0 bases from V and 2 bases from J; bases unmatched to any gene: 10. Per germline, CDR1 SGHTA and CDR2 FQGNSA. CDR3 in DNA: TGTGCCAGCAGCTTAGCGTTTCTAAGGGACAGTACCTACGAGCAGTACTTC. This sequence encodes CASSLAFLRDSTYEQYF.

The chain uses TRBV5-1 and TRBJ2-7; 12 bases fit TRBD2. J lost 6 bases, V lost 1 base, and 8 bases had no gene match. The CDR3 loop spans 16 amino acids. CDR1 is SGHRS, CDR2 YFSETQ, per germline. In nucleotides, the CDR3 is TGCGCCAGCAGCTTGTCACTAGCGGGAGGCCGGTTCGAGCAGTACTTC. It codes for CASSLSLAGGRFEQYF.

In this sample, this clonotype turned up many times. The V call is TRBV20-1, the J call TRBJ1-2; a weak D match, TRBD1 (5 bases). From germline, CDR1 is DFQATT and CDR2 SNEGSKA (reference sequence). The CDR3 is made up of 13 amino acids. Trimming left V 5 bases short and J 4 bases short, with 14 bases between. CDR3 in DNA: TGCAGTGCTGTGGACACCGTCTCCTATGGCTACACCTTC. As protein: CSAVDTVSYGYTF.

Details on this clonotype: A junction boundary mismatches the germline segment, possibly from a read error. The chain combines TRBV20-1 with TRBJ1-5; TRBD1 might be the D (6 bases). The CDR3 totals 15 residues. Germline V gene data show CDR1 as DFQATT and CDR2 as SNEGSKA (reference sequence). The CDR3, as DNA: TGCAGTGCCCGACCGGGGGGCTCGGGCAATCAGCTCCAGCATTTT. This gives the protein CSARPGGSGNQLQHF.

This clonotype was counted ten times or more. V and J are TRBV10-1 and TRBJ2-7, with 10 bases identical to TRBD2. Germline loops: CDR1 WNHNN, CDR2 SYGVQD (reference sequence). V trimming: 5 bases; J trimming: 4 bases; junction bases outside the gene matches: 14. The CDR3 is made up of 17 amino acids. The CDR3 sequence is CASSIKIAGGPAYEQYF. CDR3 DNA: TGCGCCAGCAGTATAAAAATAGCGGGAGGCCCAGCGTACGAGCAGTACTTC.

This chain connects TRBV10-3 to TRBJ2-5; 12 bases align to TRBD2. The trim removed 2 bases at V and 6 bases at J, leaving 7 bases unmatched. The CDR3 covers 16 residues. CDR1 and CDR2 from the germline V gene are ENHRY and SYGVKD. This CDR3 reads CAISEPTSGRRKTQYF. The CDR3 nucleotides are TGTGCCATCAGTGAGCCGACTAGCGGGAGAAGGAAGACCCAGTACTTC.

The CDR3 DNA reads TGCGCCAGCAGCCCGGACAGGAAAAACATTCAGTACTTC. As protein: CASSPDRKNIQYF. This sequence joins TRBV10-1 and TRBJ2-4; TRBD1 matches at 7 bases. Germline values: CDR1 WNHNN, CDR2 SYGVQD (reference sequence). The J segment lost 4 bases and the V segment lost 6 bases, leaving 3 bases of the junction unmatched. This CDR3 contains 13 residues.

This clonotype was counted only a few times. The rearrangement links TRBV13 to TRBJ2-5, with D possibly matching TRBD2 (6 bases). Germline V gene lookup returns CDR1 PRHDT and CDR2 FYEKMQ (reference sequence). The CDR3 is 18 amino acids. Between the trimmed V and J ends, which lost 4 bases and 5 bases, there was a span of 26 bases. CDR3 loop: CASSSSPLVADERETQYF. The CDR3 DNA is TGTGCCAGCAGCTCCTCCCCGTTGGTAGCGGACGAAAGGGAGACCCAGTACTTC.

The table lists this clonotype with many counts. This chain joins TRBV2 and TRBJ2-2, with D uncertain. Germline V lookup: CDR1 SNHLY, CDR2 FYNNEI. Between the trimmed V and J ends, which lost 4 bases and 6 bases, there was a span of 9 bases. The CDR3 length is 13 residues. The CDR3 loop reads CASSVGGAGELFF. The CDR3 DNA reads TGTGCCAGCAGTGTTGGTGGGGCCGGGGAGCTGTTTTTT. Looking up the rest from reference TRBV2 and TRBJ2-2 gives the full variable domain: EPEVTQTPSHQVTQMGQEVILRCVPISNHLYFYWYRQILGQKVEFLVSFYNNEISEKSEIFDDQFSVERPDGSNFTLKIRSTKLEDSAMYFCASSVGGAGELFFGEGSRLTVL.